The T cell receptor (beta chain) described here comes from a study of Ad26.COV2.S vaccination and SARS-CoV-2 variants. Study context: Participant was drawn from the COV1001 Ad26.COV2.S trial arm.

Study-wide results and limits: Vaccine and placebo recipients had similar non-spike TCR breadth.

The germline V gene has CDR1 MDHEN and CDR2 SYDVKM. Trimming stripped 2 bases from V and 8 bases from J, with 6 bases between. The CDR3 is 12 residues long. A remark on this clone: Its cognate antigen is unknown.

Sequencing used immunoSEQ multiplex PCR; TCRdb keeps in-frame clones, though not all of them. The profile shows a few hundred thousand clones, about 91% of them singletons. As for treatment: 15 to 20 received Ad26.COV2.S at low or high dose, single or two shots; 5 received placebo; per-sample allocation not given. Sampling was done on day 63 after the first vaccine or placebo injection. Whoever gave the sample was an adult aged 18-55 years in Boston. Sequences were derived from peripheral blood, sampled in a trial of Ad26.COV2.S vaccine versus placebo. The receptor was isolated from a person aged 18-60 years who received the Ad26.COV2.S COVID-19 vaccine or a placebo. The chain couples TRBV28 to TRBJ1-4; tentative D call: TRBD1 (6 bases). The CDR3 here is CASSLGQEKLFF. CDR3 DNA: TGTGCCAGCAGTTTAGGACAGGAAAAACTGTTTTTT.